One and the same sample provided the 10 T cell receptor beta chains below, sequenced in a study of T-cell reconstitution after alpha-beta-depleted transplantation in children. Unique molecular identifiers tagged the TCRbeta library. TCRdb reprocessed the PCR reads via MiXCR and lists one record per CDR3 protein. The sample lists approximately 18,000 distinct CDR3 sequences, approximately 13% occurring once. This specimen consisted of PBMCs, mostly from graft donor cells, obtained 60 days after TCRalphabeta/CD19-depleted stem cell transplant. The receptor source for this set is a female patient aged 2-10 years who had a stem cell transplant for congenital amegakaryocytic thrombocytopenia, so the T cells may come from the graft donor.

This clonotype was recorded many times. The rearrangement links TRBV20-1 to TRBJ1-2; no definite D call. Germline V gives CDR1 DFQATT, CDR2 SNEGSKA (reference sequence). The CDR3 extends over 12 amino acids. V lost 0 bases, J lost 4 bases, and 6 bases lay in between. The CDR3 sequence is CSARDRVYGYTF. CDR3 DNA sequence: TGCAGTGCTAGAGATCGGGTCTATGGCTACACCTTC.

This clonotype appeared many times. The chain has TRBV14 and TRBJ2-5, with a tentative D call TRBD1 (5 bases). The CDR3 loop spans 14 amino acids. CDR1 and CDR2 from the germline V gene are SGHDN and FVKESK. Trimming took off 1 base at V and 4 bases at J, with 10 bases between the two ends. The CDR3 loop reads CASSQVDIGETQYF. Here the CDR3 DNA reads TGTGCCAGCAGCCAAGTGGACATTGGAGAGACCCAGTACTTC.

This clonotype was counted many times. The chain uses TRBV20-1 and TRBJ2-5; D gene ambiguous. The V end lost 4 bases, the J end lost 5 bases, and 11 bases lay between the germline ends. This CDR3 contains 12 residues. CDR1 and CDR2 (germline): DFQATT, SNEGSKA (reference sequence). The CDR3 bases are TGCAGTGCTACTCATGCACCGGAGACCCAGTACTTC. Translation: CSATHAPETQYF.

At least ten counts were recorded for this clonotype. CDR3 residues: CASSLEKPHEAFF. Written as DNA, the CDR3 is TGTGCCAGCAGTTTAGAGAAACCCCACGAAGCTTTCTTT. This chain connects TRBV28 to TRBJ1-1; D call uncertain. The V and J ends lost 2 bases and 8 bases respectively, with 12 bases between them. There are 13 residues in the CDR3. The V gene's germline CDR1 is MDHEN and CDR2 SYDVKM. The complete variable domain, with remaining parts taken from reference TRBV28 and TRBJ1-1, reads DVKVTQSSRYLVKRTGEKVFLECVQDMDHENMFWYRQDPGLGLRLIYFSYDVKMKEKGDIPEGYSVSREKKERFSLILESASTNQTSMYLCASSLEKPHEAFFGQGTRLTVV.

Ten or more counts support this clonotype. The chain joins TRBV5-1 to TRBJ2-1; 10 bases fit TRBD2. Germline V gene sequence: CDR1 SGHRS, CDR2 YFSETQ. CDR3 length: 16 amino acids. V gave up 2 bases and J gave up 4 bases; unmatched junction bases: 6. The CDR3 sequence is CASSFLAGGIYNEQFF. CDR3 nucleotide sequence: TGCGCCAGCAGCTTTTTAGCGGGGGGTATTTACAATGAGCAGTTCTTC.

This clonotype was seen at least ten times. This sequence joins TRBV7-9 and TRBJ1-1, with D perhaps TRBD1 (6 bases). This CDR3 comprises 13 residues. Trimming pared 5 bases from V and 1 base from J, leaving 8 bases between. From germline, CDR1 is SEHNR and CDR2 FQNEAQ (reference sequence). As DNA, the CDR3 is TGTGCCAGCAGCGCGGGACAGAACACTGAAGCTTTCTTT. Its protein product is CASSAGQNTEAFF. The variable domain in full, completed from reference TRBV7-9 and TRBJ1-1, reads DTGVSQNPRHKITKRGQNVTFRCDPISEHNRLYWYRQTLGQGPEFLTYFQNEAQLEKSRLLSDRFSAERPKGSFSTLEIQRTEQGDSAMYLCASSAGQNTEAFFGQGTRLTVV.

This clonotype showed up many times. The genes are TRBV4-2 and TRBJ2-1, with 9 nucleotides matching TRBD1. The CDR3 is 17 residues long. The ends lost 0 bases at V and 7 bases at J; junction bases unmatched: 10. Germline-derived CDR1 and CDR2 are LGHNA and YNFKEQ. Here the CDR3 reads CASSQDGRDRVLNEQFF. In DNA form, the CDR3 reads TGTGCCAGCAGCCAAGACGGGCGGGACAGGGTGTTAAATGAGCAGTTCTTC.

This clonotype ranks as medium-sized (0.01 to 0.1%). The V and J genes are TRBV20-1 and TRBJ1-5; D remains unclear. The CDR3 sequence is 13 residues long. V was clipped by 3 bases and J by 3 bases, with 9 bases between them. Germline assignment: CDR1 DFQATT and CDR2 SNEGSKA (reference sequence). The CDR3 bases are TGCAGTGCTAGTGAGAGTGCCAATCAGCCCCAGCATTTT. This translates into CSASESANQPQHF.

This clonotype was found a few times. The J gene is TRBJ2-7, the V gene TRBV5-1, with TRBD2 matching over 12 bases. V was pared by 0 bases and J by 1 base, with 5 bases of the junction left unmatched. The V gene's germline CDR1 is SGHRS and CDR2 YFSETQ. The length of the CDR3 is 17 residues. As DNA, the CDR3 is TGCGCCAGCAGCTTGGGGACTAGCGGGATGTCGTCCTACGAGCAGTACTTC. Encoded protein: CASSLGTSGMSSYEQYF. Looking up the rest from reference TRBV5-1 and TRBJ2-7 gives the full variable domain: KAGVTQTPRYLIKTRGQQVTLSCSPISGHRSVSWYQQTPGQGLQFLFEYFSETQRNKGNFPGRFSGRQFSNSRSEMNVSTLELGDSALYLCASSLGTSGMSSYEQYFGPGTRLTVT.

The sample holds many counts of this clonotype. The CDR3 spells CASSLGENSNQPQHF. CDR3 nucleotide sequence: TGCGCCAGCAGCTTGGGAGAGAATAGCAATCAGCCCCAGCATTTT. This chain uses TRBV5-1 with TRBJ1-5; D is undetermined. Trimming left V 0 bases short and J 0 bases short, with 7 bases between. The CDR3 has 15 residues. Germline V gene sequence: CDR1 SGHRS, CDR2 YFSETQ.